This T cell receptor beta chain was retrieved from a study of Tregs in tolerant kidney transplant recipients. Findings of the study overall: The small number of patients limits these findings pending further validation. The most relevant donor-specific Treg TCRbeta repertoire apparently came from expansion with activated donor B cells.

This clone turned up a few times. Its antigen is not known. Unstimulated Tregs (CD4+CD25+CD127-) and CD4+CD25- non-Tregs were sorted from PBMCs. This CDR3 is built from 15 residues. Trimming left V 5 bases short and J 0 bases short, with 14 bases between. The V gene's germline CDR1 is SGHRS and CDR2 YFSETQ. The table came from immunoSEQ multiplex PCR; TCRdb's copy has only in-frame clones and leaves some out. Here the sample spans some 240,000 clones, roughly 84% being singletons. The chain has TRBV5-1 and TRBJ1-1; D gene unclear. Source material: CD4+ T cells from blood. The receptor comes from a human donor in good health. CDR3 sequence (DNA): TGCGCCAGCAGTGCCTCAACAGTCATGAACACTGAAGCTTTCTTT. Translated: CASSASTVMNTEAFF.